The 19 T cell receptor beta chains in this list originate from one sample, sequenced in a study of beta chain features in type 1 diabetes. Expressed TCRB transcripts were sequenced because the entire RNA isolate underwent reverse transcription. Here immunoSEQ multiplex PCR was the method, and the copy in TCRdb shows in-frame clones only, minus some. The sample holds about 620,000 clones, 15% to 19% seen once. What was sequenced was naive CD4+ T cells from blood. The receptors originated from a man aged 18 to 29 in good health.

The CDR3 loop reads CASSLVRGSSTDTQYF. The CDR3 bases are TGTGCCAGCAGCTTAGTTCGGGGGTCGAGCACAGATACGCAGTATTTT. This chain links TRBV7-9 with TRBJ2-3; D perhaps matches TRBD2 (6 bases). Germline CDR1 SEHNR, CDR2 FQNEAQ (reference sequence). V lost 1 base and J lost 0, with 11 bases in between. The CDR3 contains 16 residues.

As for this clone: Other DNA sequences within the sample encode an identical CDR3. This chain links TRBV7-2 with TRBJ1-1; tentative D call: TRBD1 (6 bases). V lost 3 bases and J lost 1, with 6 bases in between. Germline lookup yields CDR1 SGHTA and CDR2 FQGNSA. The CDR3 covers 13 residues. Here the CDR3 reads CASSLDRNTEAFF. As DNA, the CDR3 is TGTGCCAGCAGCTTGGACAGGAACACTGAAGCTTTCTTT. The variable domain in full, completed from reference TRBV7-2 and TRBJ1-1, reads GAGVSQSPSNKVTEKGKDVELRCDPISGHTALYWYRQSLGQGLEFLIYFQGNSAPDKSGLPSDRFSAERTGGSVSTLTIQRTQQEDSAVYLCASSLDRNTEAFFGQGTRLTVV.

This clone has only a few counts. The CDR3 region is CASSQEGTVYGYTF. For the CDR3, the DNA is TGTGCCAGCAGCCAAGAAGGGACAGTCTATGGCTACACCTTC. The rearrangement links TRBV14 to TRBJ1-2; 7 bases map to TRBD1. Germline V CDR1 and CDR2: SGHDN, FVKESK. Unmatched junction bases numbered 2, after V lost 0 bases and J lost 4 bases. This CDR3 spans 14 amino acids.

This clone was detected only a few times. The chain recombines TRBV4-3 with TRBJ1-4, with TRBD1 matching 9 bases. This CDR3 contains 19 residues. Looked up from germline, CDR1 is LGHNA and CDR2 is YSLEER. Unmatched junction bases numbered 18, after V lost 4 bases and J lost 6 bases. The CDR3 nucleotides read TGCGCCAGCAGCCTCCACAGGGGGCGCGAAAGGACAGCGGATGAAAAACTGTTTTTT. This codes for CASSLHRGRERTADEKLFF.

The chain combines TRBV5-1 with TRBJ2-1, with D maybe TRBD2 (6 bases). Trimming cost V 0 bases and J 9 bases, with 13 bases left between them. The CDR3 is 14 amino acids. The germline gives CDR1 SGHRS, CDR2 YFSETQ. For the CDR3, the DNA is TGCGCCAGCAGCTTGGGGTCGGGGGTTGGTGAGCAGTTCTTC. As protein: CASSLGSGVGEQFF.

The V call is TRBV14, the J call TRBJ2-3; D not certain. The CDR3 sequence is 15 residues long. The V end lost 4 bases, the J end lost 1 base, and 12 bases lay between the germline ends. The germline V gene encodes CDR1 SGHDN and CDR2 FVKESK. In DNA, the CDR3 is TGTGCCAGCAGCCTTCTTGGCGCCGGCACAGATACGCAGTATTTT. It codes for CASSLLGAGTDTQYF.

J is TRBJ2-2 and V is TRBV15; TRBD2 matches at 9 bases. Looked up from germline, CDR1 is LNHNV and CDR2 is YYDKDF (reference sequence). The CDR3 has 18 residues. V dropped 0 bases and J dropped 2; count of bases not matched to a gene: 7. The CDR3 reads CATSRDEQRGANTGELFF. The CDR3 coding sequence is TGTGCCACCAGCAGAGATGAACAGCGGGGGGCCAACACCGGGGAGCTGTTTTTT.

V is TRBV9 and J is TRBJ1-5; maybe TRBD1 (6 bases). Germline CDR1 is SGDLS and CDR2 is YYNGEE. V shed 8 bases and J shed 0 bases, with 15 bases lying between them. The CDR3 is 15 residues long. CDR3: CASGERGDSNQPQHF. The CDR3 DNA sequence: TGTGCCAGTGGAGAAAGGGGGGATAGCAATCAGCCCCAGCATTTT.

The DNA of the CDR3 is TGCAGTGCCAGGGGAGGGGAGGGCTACACCTTC. Translating gives CSARGGEGYTF. V usage is TRBV20-1 and J usage is TRBJ1-2; D possibly corresponds to TRBD1 (6 bases). This CDR3 region has 11 residues. CDR1 and CDR2 (germline): DFQATT, SNEGSKA (reference sequence). The V end was cut by 6 bases, the J end by 8 bases, with 13 bases between.

This clone was observed a handful of times. This CDR3 is CSAHGGYTF. In DNA, the CDR3 is TGCAGTGCCCACGGTGGCTACACCTTC. The chain combines TRBV20-1 with TRBJ1-2; D unclear. This CDR3 has 9 residues. Germline CDR1 and CDR2: DFQATT and SNEGSKA (reference sequence). V was cut by 6 bases and J by 7 bases, with 6 bases left in between.

The V gene is TRBV15, the J gene TRBJ1-1; D ambiguous. The CDR3 spans 13 residues. Trimming shortened V by 0 bases and J by 6 bases, and 8 bases separated the two germline ends. The germline V gene encodes CDR1 LNHNV and CDR2 YYDKDF (reference sequence). This CDR3 is CATSRERRAEAFF. The DNA for the CDR3 is TGTGCCACCAGCAGAGAACGGCGGGCTGAAGCTTTCTTT.

The chain couples TRBV27 to TRBJ2-1; tentative D call: TRBD1 (7 bases). V dropped 5 bases and J dropped 3 bases, with 38 bases sitting between them. Germline CDR1 reads MNHEY; CDR2 reads SMNVEV (reference sequence). The CDR3 totals 23 residues. CDR3 residues: CASSQSLQPRGVPLEGGYNEQFF. As DNA, the CDR3 is TGTGCCAGCAGTCAAAGCCTCCAGCCCAGGGGGGTACCGTTAGAAGGTGGCTACAATGAGCAGTTCTTC.

The chain has TRBV7-2 and TRBJ2-7, with 7 positions matching TRBD1. V dropped 2 bases and J dropped 0; count of bases not matched to a gene: 4. This CDR3 is 15 amino acids long. CDR1 and CDR2 (germline): SGHTA, FQGNSA. CDR3 DNA: TGTGCCAGCAGCTTAAGGGGGCCATCCTCCTACGAGCAGTACTTC. This gives the protein CASSLRGPSSYEQYF.

The chain has TRBV5-6 and TRBJ2-2, with 9 bases lining up with TRBD1. The CDR3 spans 14 residues. V was clipped by 8 bases and J by 4 bases; unmatched bases: 6. Germline assignment: CDR1 SGHDT and CDR2 YYEEEE. The CDR3 bases are TGTGCCAGTCACAGGGGGCGCATCACCGGGGAGCTGTTTTTT. This sequence encodes CASHRGRITGELFF.

The V and J genes are TRBV25-1 and TRBJ1-6; no clear D. V was shortened by 6 bases and J by 8 bases, with 17 bases between the two germline ends. The CDR3 contains 15 residues. The germline V gene encodes CDR1 MGHDK and CDR2 SYGVNS. The CDR3 reads CASSPAGPGHSPLHF. The CDR3 nucleotides are TGTGCCAGCAGCCCCGCGGGCCCGGGCCATTCACCCCTCCACTTT.

J is TRBJ2-6 and V is TRBV9; TRBD2 matches at 9 bases. After removal of 4 bases from V and 0 bases from J, the junction contained 5 bases not matched to a gene. Looked up from germline, CDR1 is SGDLS and CDR2 is YYNGEE. The CDR3 loop spans 17 amino acids. The CDR3 sequence: CASSLAGFNSGANVLTF. As DNA, the CDR3 is TGTGCCAGCAGCCTAGCGGGATTCAACTCTGGGGCCAACGTCCTGACTTTC.

The rearrangement uses TRBV11-1 and TRBJ1-2; D not certain. Germline V gene sequence: CDR1 SGHAT, CDR2 FQDESV (reference sequence). The CDR3 covers 12 residues. V lost 5 bases, J lost 4 bases, and 8 bases lay in between. Here the CDR3 DNA reads TGTGCCAGCAGCCTTAACATCTATGGCTACACCTTC. This translates into CASSLNIYGYTF.

The V gene is TRBV27, the J gene TRBJ1-5; tentative D call: TRBD1 (6 bases). The germline V gene has CDR1 MNHEY and CDR2 SMNVEV (reference sequence). Trimming left V 3 bases short and J 8 bases short, with 14 bases between. This CDR3 contains 14 residues. As DNA, the CDR3 is TGTGCCAGCAGTTTCCAGGGGTACACGGAGCCCCAGCATTTT. Translated, it gives CASSFQGYTEPQHF.

The chain carries TRBV25-1 and TRBJ2-1; weak D call: TRBD2 (5 bases). Per the germline V gene, CDR1 is MGHDK and CDR2 is SYGVNS. The V and J ends lost 8 bases and 3 bases respectively, with 14 bases between them. This CDR3 contains 14 residues. CDR3 sequence (DNA): TGTGCCAGCGGCCGGACTGGTAACTACAATGAGCAGTTCTTC. It is translated as CASGRTGNYNEQFF. Looking up the rest from reference TRBV25-1 and TRBJ2-1 gives the full variable domain: EADIYQTPRYLVIGTGKKITLECSQTMGHDKMYWYQQDPGMELHLIHYSYGVNSTEKGDLSSESTVSRIRTEHFPLTLESARPSHTSQYLCASGRTGNYNEQFFGPGTRLTVL.